Described below is a single T cell receptor (beta chain) sequence and its context. Which antigen it targets is not known. An end of the junction differs from the germline gene, which may be a read error. The CDR3 measures 14 amino acids from cysteine to phenylalanine. Kept here is only the CDR3 DNA, which spans 42 bases and is read in frame from base 1. CDR1 and CDR2 are drawn from the germline V gene: SGHAT, FQNNGV. These data come from a study of T-cell reconstitution after alpha-beta-depleted transplantation in children (dated by TCRdb to the mid-2010s). At the level of the whole study: Using TCR repertoire profiling, the study quantitatively followed how T-cell immune reconstitution unfolded in children after TCRalphabeta/CD19-depleted allogeneic hematopoietic cell transplantation.

The protocol used for the library was PCR. TCRdb shows the sequencer as Illumina HiSeq 2500. TCR library preparation used molecular barcoding, with unique molecular identifiers applied to normalize quantification of the TCRbeta repertoire. TCRdb handled the public reads itself, with Q25 trimming in fastp and clone calling in MiXCR, and kept productive beta chains. Entries are consolidated by CDR3 protein sequence, retaining the most common genes and DNA. This sample lists around 700,000 distinct CDR3 sequences; roughly 14% were detected once. The top ten clonotypes cover 0.79% of the sample. The research as a whole found: About two months after transplant, the apparently early recovery of alphabetaT-cell counts reportedly depended on just several hundred clones that had expanded rapidly and came from non-depleted graft cells. In some patients, the high TCRbeta diversity seen at day 60 was put down to recipient T cells and intrathymic progenitors that had survived conditioning. Over subsequent months, a decline in hyperexpanded clone frequencies was noted, and after one year, T-cell counts and TCRbeta diversity were mostly ascribed to newly produced T cells.

Read against the paper, the sample's treatment or condition label means: allogeneic hematopoietic cell transplantation with graft depleted of TCRalphabeta T cells and CD19 B cells. The children who served as transplant recipients had been given grafts of TCRalphabeta/CD19-depleted allogeneic hematopoietic cells. Here the chain combines TRBV11-2 and TRBJ2-7; 8 middle bases align to TRBD1. The sequencing used PBMCs, collected before TCRalphabeta/CD19-depleted stem cell transplant. The receptor was derived from a girl aged 2-15 years with congenital amegakaryocytic thrombocytopenia, due to receive a stem cell transplant. This receptor has the CDR3 CGSSFGQGVYEQYF. The bases read TGTGGCAGCAGCTTCGGACAGGGCGTCTACGAGCAGTACTTC.